What follows are 22 T cell receptor beta chains derived from one specimen sequenced in a study of Ad26.COV2.S vaccination and SARS-CoV-2 variants. Described treatment: about 20 received Ad26.COV2.S at low or high dose, single or two shots; roughly 5 received placebo; per-sample allocation not given. All samples were drawn on day 63, counting from the first vaccine or placebo injection. Here immunoSEQ multiplex PCR was the method, and the copy in TCRdb shows in-frame clones only, minus some. Found here are approximately 500,000 clones, around 85% of them singletons; the top ten hold 13%. Sequenced material: peripheral blood, taken in a trial of Ad26.COV2.S vaccine versus placebo. Receptors were obtained from a person between 18 and 59 years old who received the Ad26.COV2.S COVID-19 vaccine or a placebo.

The rearrangement uses TRBV28 and TRBJ2-5; weak D call: TRBD2 (6 bases). The CDR3 totals 14 residues. The V end was cut by 3 bases, the J end by 4 bases, with 12 bases between. Germline V gene sequence: CDR1 MDHEN, CDR2 SYDVKM. The CDR3 reads CASSFLRGGETQYF. Written as DNA, the CDR3 is TGTGCCAGCAGTTTCCTGCGGGGAGGAGAGACCCAGTACTTC.

V usage is TRBV6-5 and J usage is TRBJ2-5; D may be TRBD2 (6 bases). Trimming left V 0 bases short and J 5 bases short, with 13 bases between. Germline assignment: CDR1 MNHEY and CDR2 SVGAGI. This CDR3 has 15 residues. CDR3 nucleotides: TGTGCCAGCAGTTACTCGACCGTGGCGGGGGAGACCCAGTACTTC. This codes for CASSYSTVAGETQYF.

This sequence joins TRBV19 and TRBJ2-7; 8 bases line up with TRBD2. Unmatched junction bases numbered 8, after V lost 5 bases and J lost 2 bases. The germline V gene encodes CDR1 LNHDA and CDR2 SQIVND (reference sequence). This CDR3 comprises 15 residues. CDR3: CASSAERGLTYEQYF. CDR3 DNA sequence: TGTGCCAGTAGTGCCGAGCGGGGGCTTACCTACGAGCAGTACTTC.

The V gene is TRBV14, the J gene TRBJ2-3, with unresolved D. The CDR3 covers 13 residues. Germline lookup yields CDR1 SGHDN and CDR2 FVKESK. The V and J ends lost 4 bases and 1 base respectively, with 6 bases between them. CDR3 bases: TGTGCCAGCAGCCGGCCGGGCACAGATACGCAGTATTTT. Its protein is CASSRPGTDTQYF. Combining the CDR3 with reference TRBV14 and TRBJ2-3 gives the whole variable domain EAGVTQFPSHSVIEKGQTVTLRCDPISGHDNLYWYRRVMGKEIKFLLHFVKESKQDESGMPNNRFLAERTGGTYSTLKVQPAELEDSGVYFCASSRPGTDTQYFGPGTRLTVL.

This clone is classed as medium-sized. The chain recombines TRBV12-3 or TRBV12-4 with TRBJ2-5; possibly TRBD1 or TRBD2 for D (6 bases each). V shed 3 bases and J shed 4 bases, with 9 bases lying between them. The CDR3 runs to 13 residues. The CDR3 is CASSFGGGETQYF. CDR3 DNA: TGTGCCAGCAGTTTCGGAGGGGGAGAGACCCAGTACTTC.

The gene calls are TRBV5-1 and TRBJ1-1, with D hard to call. The CDR3 runs to 15 residues. Trimming took 0 bases from V and 0 from J, leaving 9 bases between them. Germline V gene sequence: CDR1 SGHRS, CDR2 YFSETQ. CDR3: CASSLVAQMNTEAFF. Here the CDR3 DNA reads TGCGCCAGCAGCTTGGTCGCACAGATGAACACTGAAGCTTTCTTT. Using reference TRBV5-1 and TRBJ1-1 for the parts outside the CDR3, the full variable domain is KAGVTQTPRYLIKTRGQQVTLSCSPISGHRSVSWYQQTPGQGLQFLFEYFSETQRNKGNFPGRFSGRQFSNSRSEMNVSTLELGDSALYLCASSLVAQMNTEAFFGQGTRLTVV.

The chain links TRBV6-2 or TRBV6-3 to TRBJ2-6; TRBD2 is a possible D gene (6 bases). Trimming left V 5 bases short and J 2 bases short, with 10 bases between. The length of the CDR3 is 15 residues. Looked up from germline, CDR1 is MNHEY and CDR2 is SVGEGT. The chain's CDR3 is CASSDTGAGANVLTF. As DNA, the CDR3 is TGTGCCAGCAGTGACACGGGAGCTGGGGCCAACGTCCTGACTTTC.

The chain recombines TRBV19 with TRBJ2-2, with 9 bases aligning to TRBD2. Germline V gene lookup returns CDR1 LNHDA and CDR2 SQIVND (reference sequence). The CDR3 is made up of 16 amino acids. V was pared by 11 bases and J by 4 bases, with 14 bases of the junction left unmatched. The chain's CDR3 is CASQPAGGRFTGELFF. As DNA, the CDR3 is TGTGCCTCTCAGCCGGCGGGAGGGCGGTTCACCGGGGAGCTGTTTTTT.

V usage is TRBV5-4 and J usage is TRBJ2-1, with D perhaps TRBD2 (5 bases). CDR1 SGHNT and CDR2 YYREEE come from the germline V gene (reference sequence). Trimming shortened V by 4 bases and J by 0 bases, and 14 bases separated the two germline ends. The CDR3 consists of 16 residues. The CDR3 loop is CASSIGLSSSYNEQFF. In DNA, the CDR3 is TGTGCCAGCAGCATCGGACTGTCGAGCTCCTACAATGAGCAGTTCTTC.

The chain carries TRBV5-8 and TRBJ1-2; possible D gene TRBD1, 5 bases. Trimming removed 7 bases from V and 7 bases from J, with 14 bases in between. This CDR3 spans 12 amino acids. The germline V gene encodes CDR1 SGHTS and CDR2 YDEGEE. This CDR3 reads CASGQGISGYTF. CDR3 nucleotides: TGTGCCAGCGGGCAGGGAATCTCTGGCTACACCTTC.

The chain recombines TRBV11-3 with TRBJ2-2; 11 bases are shared with TRBD2. Germline lookup yields CDR1 SGHNT and CDR2 YENEEA. CDR3 length: 19 amino acids. V lost 6 bases to trimming and J lost 5 bases; unmatched junction nucleotides: 17. CDR3 loop: CASRGRYPSSGRRTGELFF. The CDR3 DNA reads TGTGCCAGCAGAGGACGATACCCCTCTAGCGGGAGGAGGACCGGGGAGCTGTTTTTT.

The V and J genes are TRBV5-1 and TRBJ1-1, with D tentatively TRBD1 (6 bases). The CDR3 spans 14 residues. V dropped 0 bases and J dropped 1 base, with 7 bases sitting between them. The germline gives CDR1 SGHRS, CDR2 YFSETQ. The DNA of the CDR3 is TGCGCCAGCAGCTTGGCCAGGGGGAACACTGAAGCTTTCTTT. Protein: CASSLARGNTEAFF. The entire variable domain, with the rest obtained from reference TRBV5-1 and TRBJ1-1, is as follows: KAGVTQTPRYLIKTRGQQVTLSCSPISGHRSVSWYQQTPGQGLQFLFEYFSETQRNKGNFPGRFSGRQFSNSRSEMNVSTLELGDSALYLCASSLARGNTEAFFGQGTRLTVV.

This chain links TRBV10-3 with TRBJ2-3, with 9 bases that match TRBD2. Germline assignment: CDR1 ENHRY and CDR2 SYGVKD. V trimming: 3 bases; J trimming: 1 base; junction bases outside the gene matches: 8. The CDR3 length is 17 residues. The CDR3 loop is CAISDPRGRGGTDTQYF. DNA of the CDR3: TGTGCCATCAGTGACCCCCGCGGGAGGGGCGGCACAGATACGCAGTATTTT.

The chain recombines TRBV6-5 with TRBJ2-3; D call uncertain. The germline CDR1 and CDR2 sequences are MNHEY and SVGAGI. The V end lost 2 bases, the J end lost 1 base, and 1 base lay between the germline ends. This CDR3 spans 12 amino acids. The CDR3 DNA sequence: TGTGCCAGCAGTTACGGCACAGATACGCAGTATTTT. Translated: CASSYGTDTQYF.

This clone appeared a few times. This chain connects TRBV6-6 to TRBJ1-5; D is uncertain. The CDR3 runs 14 residues. The germline gives CDR1 MNHNY, CDR2 SVGAGI (reference sequence). V was shortened by 4 bases and J by 7 bases, with 14 bases between the two germline ends. CDR3 in DNA: TGTGCCAGCAGTTTTGGGCGTGGGTTGCAGCCCCAGCATTTT. It translates to CASSFGRGLQPQHF.

The chain uses TRBV7-9 and TRBJ2-1; no definite D call. Trimming shortened V by 5 bases and J by 0 bases, and 17 bases separated the two germline ends. The CDR3 has 17 residues. Germline CDR1 is SEHNR and CDR2 is FQNEAQ (reference sequence). CDR3 DNA: TGTGCCAGCAGCCCCCCTAGGAGTTTGAGCTCCTACAATGAGCAGTTCTTC. Its translation is CASSPPRSLSSYNEQFF.

CDR3 residues: CAWAPQGGTEAFF. CDR3 sequence (DNA): TGTGCCTGGGCACCCCAGGGGGGCACTGAAGCTTTCTTT. The chain joins TRBV30 to TRBJ1-1, with 7 bases that match TRBD1. Germline values: CDR1 GTSNPN, CDR2 SVGIG (reference sequence). The V segment lost 5 bases and the J segment 4 bases; nucleotides outside the gene matches: 7. The CDR3 covers 13 residues. Complete variable domain (other parts from reference TRBV30 and TRBJ1-1): SQTIHQWPATLVQPVGSPLSLECTVEGTSNPNLYWYRQAAGRGLQLLFYSVGIGQISSEVPQNLSASRPQDRQFILSSKKLLLSDSGFYLCAWAPQGGTEAFFGQGTRLTVV.

The V call is TRBV5-1, the J call TRBJ2-5; D might be TRBD1 (5 bases). Germline-derived CDR1 and CDR2 are SGHRS and YFSETQ. The CDR3 extends over 16 amino acids. Deletions cut 7 bases from V and 5 bases from J, with 24 bases between. The CDR3, as DNA: TGCGCCAGCGGACGAGCGATTGGACAAGTGGGCGAGACCCAGTACTTC. Amino acid sequence: CASGRAIGQVGETQYF.

The chain employs TRBV6-2 or TRBV6-3 and TRBJ2-7; 8 bases agree with TRBD2. V was clipped by 5 bases and J by 6 bases; unmatched bases: 12. CDR3 size: 15 residues. Germline lookup yields CDR1 MNHEY and CDR2 SVGEGT. The CDR3 reads CASSPRTSRRAEQYF. CDR3 nucleotides: TGTGCCAGCAGTCCCAGGACTAGCCGGAGGGCCGAGCAGTACTTC.

The chain combines TRBV19 with TRBJ1-1; TRBD1 matches at 9 bases. V was pared by 4 bases and J by 8 bases, with 8 bases of the junction left unmatched. Per germline, CDR1 LNHDA and CDR2 SQIVND (reference sequence). This CDR3 is built from 14 residues. The CDR3 spells CASSTHTGGAEAFF. CDR3 nucleotide sequence: TGTGCCAGTAGTACACATACAGGGGGCGCAGAAGCTTTCTTT.

The chain recombines TRBV6-6 with TRBJ2-1; D is perhaps TRBD1 (5 bases). The CDR3 length is 16 residues. Germline CDR1 MNHNY, CDR2 SVGAGI (reference sequence). V lost 0 bases to trimming and J lost 0 bases, with 9 bases between them. The CDR3 region is CASSYSSRDSYNEQFF. CDR3 nucleotide sequence: TGTGCCAGCAGTTACTCCTCCAGGGACTCCTACAATGAGCAGTTCTTC.

The chain has TRBV3-1 (or the pseudogene TRBV3-2) and TRBJ2-5; possible D gene TRBD2, 7 bases. Germline CDR1 reads LGHDT; CDR2 reads YNNKEL (reference sequence). V was trimmed by 0 bases and J by 6 bases, leaving 20 bases between them. This CDR3 has 17 residues. The CDR3 spells CASSQDGLGGAVKTQYF. The CDR3 DNA follows: TGTGCCAGCAGCCAAGATGGTCTGGGGGGGGCGGTGAAGACCCAGTACTTC.